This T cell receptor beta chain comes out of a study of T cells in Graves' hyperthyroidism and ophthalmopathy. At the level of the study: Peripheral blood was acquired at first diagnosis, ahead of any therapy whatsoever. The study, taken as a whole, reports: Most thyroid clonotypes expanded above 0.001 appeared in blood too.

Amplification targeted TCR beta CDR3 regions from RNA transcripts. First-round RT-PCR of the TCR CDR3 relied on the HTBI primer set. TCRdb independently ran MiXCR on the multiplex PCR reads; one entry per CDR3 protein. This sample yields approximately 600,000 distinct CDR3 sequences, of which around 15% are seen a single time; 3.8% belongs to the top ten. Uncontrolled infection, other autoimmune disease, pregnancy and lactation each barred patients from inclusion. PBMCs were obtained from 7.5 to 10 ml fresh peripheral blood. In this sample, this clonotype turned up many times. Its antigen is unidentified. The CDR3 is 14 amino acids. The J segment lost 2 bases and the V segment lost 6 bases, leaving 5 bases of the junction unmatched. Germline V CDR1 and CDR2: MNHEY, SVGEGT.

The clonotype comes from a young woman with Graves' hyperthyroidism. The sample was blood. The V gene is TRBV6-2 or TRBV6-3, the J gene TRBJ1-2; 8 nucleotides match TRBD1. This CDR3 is CASRRTGRNYGYTF. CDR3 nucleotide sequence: TGTGCCAGCAGACGGACAGGGAGGAACTATGGCTACACCTTC.